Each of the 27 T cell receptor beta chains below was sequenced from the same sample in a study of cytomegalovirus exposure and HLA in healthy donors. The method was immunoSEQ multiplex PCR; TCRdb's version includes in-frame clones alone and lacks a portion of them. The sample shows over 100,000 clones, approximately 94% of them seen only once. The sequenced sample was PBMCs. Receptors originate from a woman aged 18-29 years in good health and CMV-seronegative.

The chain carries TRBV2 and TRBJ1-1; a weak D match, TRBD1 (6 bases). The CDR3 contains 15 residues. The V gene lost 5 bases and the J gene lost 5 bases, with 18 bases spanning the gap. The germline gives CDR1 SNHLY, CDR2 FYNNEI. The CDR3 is CASSQQGAWDTEAFF. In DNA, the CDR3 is TGTGCCAGCAGTCAACAGGGTGCTTGGGATACTGAAGCTTTCTTT.

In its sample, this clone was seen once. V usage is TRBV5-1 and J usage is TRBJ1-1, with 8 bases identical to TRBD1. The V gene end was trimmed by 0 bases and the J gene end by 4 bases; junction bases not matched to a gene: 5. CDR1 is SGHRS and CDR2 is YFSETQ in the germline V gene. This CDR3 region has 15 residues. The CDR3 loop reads CASSLAQGAITEAFF. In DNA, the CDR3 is TGCGCCAGCAGCTTGGCTCAGGGGGCGATCACTGAAGCTTTCTTT. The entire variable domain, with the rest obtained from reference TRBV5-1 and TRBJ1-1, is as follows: KAGVTQTPRYLIKTRGQQVTLSCSPISGHRSVSWYQQTPGQGLQFLFEYFSETQRNKGNFPGRFSGRQFSNSRSEMNVSTLELGDSALYLCASSLAQGAITEAFFGQGTRLTVV.

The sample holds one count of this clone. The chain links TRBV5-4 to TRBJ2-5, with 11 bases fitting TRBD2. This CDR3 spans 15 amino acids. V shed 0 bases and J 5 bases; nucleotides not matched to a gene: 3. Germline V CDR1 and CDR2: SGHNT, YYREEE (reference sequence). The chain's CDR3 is CASSLVAGGFETQYF. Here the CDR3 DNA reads TGTGCCAGCAGCTTGGTAGCGGGGGGGTTTGAGACCCAGTACTTC.

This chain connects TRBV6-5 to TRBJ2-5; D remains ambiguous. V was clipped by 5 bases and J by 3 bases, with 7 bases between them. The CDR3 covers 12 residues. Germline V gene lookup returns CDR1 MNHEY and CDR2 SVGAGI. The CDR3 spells CASSPRKETQYF. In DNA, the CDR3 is TGTGCCAGCAGTCCCAGGAAAGAGACCCAGTACTTC.

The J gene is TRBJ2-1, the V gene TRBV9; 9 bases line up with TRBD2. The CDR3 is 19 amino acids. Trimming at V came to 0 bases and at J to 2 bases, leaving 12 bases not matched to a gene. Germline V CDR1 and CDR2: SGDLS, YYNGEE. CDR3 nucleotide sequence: TGTGCCAGCAGCGTAGAGGGTAGCGGGGGCCTCCTCACCTACAATGAGCAGTTCTTC. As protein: CASSVEGSGGLLTYNEQFF.

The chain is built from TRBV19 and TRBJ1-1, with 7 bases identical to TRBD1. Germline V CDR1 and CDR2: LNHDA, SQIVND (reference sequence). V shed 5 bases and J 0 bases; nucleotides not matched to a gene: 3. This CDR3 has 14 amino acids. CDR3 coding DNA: TGTGCCAGTAGTCGGGGACAGATGAACACTGAAGCTTTCTTT. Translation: CASSRGQMNTEAFF. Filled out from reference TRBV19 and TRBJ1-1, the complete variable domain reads DGGITQSPKYLFRKEGQNVTLSCEQNLNHDAMYWYRQDPGQGLRLIYYSQIVNDFQKGDIAEGYSVSREKKESFPLTVTSAQKNPTAFYLCASSRGQMNTEAFFGQGTRLTVV.

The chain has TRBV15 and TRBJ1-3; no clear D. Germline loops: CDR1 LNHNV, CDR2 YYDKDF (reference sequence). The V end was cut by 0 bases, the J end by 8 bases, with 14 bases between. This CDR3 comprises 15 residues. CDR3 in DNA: TGTGCCACCAGCAGAGATGGGCTAGGCGGGGACACCATATATTTT. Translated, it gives CATSRDGLGGDTIYF.

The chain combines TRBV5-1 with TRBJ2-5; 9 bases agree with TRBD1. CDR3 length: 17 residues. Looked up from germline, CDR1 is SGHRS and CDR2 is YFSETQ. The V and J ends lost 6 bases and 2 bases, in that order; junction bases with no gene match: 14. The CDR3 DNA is TGCGCCAGCACCTGGACAGGGGCCGATTGGGATCAAGAGACCCAGTACTTC. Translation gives CASTWTGADWDQETQYF.

The CDR3 DNA is TGCGCCAGCAGCCACCAGGGTTCTGGAAACACCATATATTTT. It specifies CASSHQGSGNTIYF. This chain uses TRBV5-1 with TRBJ1-3; the D gene is possibly TRBD1 (5 bases). This CDR3 has 14 residues. In germline, CDR1 is SGHRS, CDR2 YFSETQ. Trimming took off 4 bases at V and 1 base at J, with 9 bases between the two ends.

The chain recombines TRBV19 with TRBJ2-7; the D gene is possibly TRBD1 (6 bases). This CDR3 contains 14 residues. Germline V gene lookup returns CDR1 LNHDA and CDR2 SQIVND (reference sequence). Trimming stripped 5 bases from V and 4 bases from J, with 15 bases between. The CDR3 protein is CASSPLQGSYEQYF. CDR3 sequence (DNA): TGTGCCAGTAGTCCGTTACAGGGCTCTTACGAGCAGTACTTC.

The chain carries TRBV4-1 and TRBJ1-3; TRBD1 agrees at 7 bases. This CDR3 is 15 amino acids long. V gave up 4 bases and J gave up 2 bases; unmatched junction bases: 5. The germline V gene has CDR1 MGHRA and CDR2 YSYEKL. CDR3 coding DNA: TGCGCCAGCAGCCTAAGGACAGGTCCTGGAAACACCATATATTTT. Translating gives CASSLRTGPGNTIYF.

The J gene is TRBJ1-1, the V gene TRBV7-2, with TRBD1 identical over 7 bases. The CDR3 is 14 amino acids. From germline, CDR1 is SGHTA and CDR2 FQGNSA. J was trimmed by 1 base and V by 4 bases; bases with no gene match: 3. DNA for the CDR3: TGTGCCAGCAGCTGGGGACAGACGAACACTGAAGCTTTCTTT. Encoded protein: CASSWGQTNTEAFF. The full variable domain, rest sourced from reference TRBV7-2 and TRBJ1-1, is GAGVSQSPSNKVTEKGKDVELRCDPISGHTALYWYRQSLGQGLEFLIYFQGNSAPDKSGLPSDRFSAERTGGSVSTLTIQRTQQEDSAVYLCASSWGQTNTEAFFGQGTRLTVV.

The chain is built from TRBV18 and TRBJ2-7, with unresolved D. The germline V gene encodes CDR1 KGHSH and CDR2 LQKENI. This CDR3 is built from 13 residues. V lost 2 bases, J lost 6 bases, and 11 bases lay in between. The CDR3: CASSPVGAAEQYF. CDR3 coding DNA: TGTGCCAGCTCACCAGTCGGAGCTGCCGAGCAGTACTTC. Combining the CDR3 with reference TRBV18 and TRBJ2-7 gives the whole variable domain NAGVMQNPRHLVRRRGQEARLRCSPMKGHSHVYWYRQLPEEGLKFMVYLQKENIIDESGMPKERFSAEFPKEGPSILRIQQVVRGDSAAYFCASSPVGAAEQYFGPGTRLTVT.

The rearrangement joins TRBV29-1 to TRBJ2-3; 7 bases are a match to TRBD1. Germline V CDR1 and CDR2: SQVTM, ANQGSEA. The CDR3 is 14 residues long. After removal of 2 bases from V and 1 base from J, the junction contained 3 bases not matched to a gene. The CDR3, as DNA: TGCAGCGTTGAACAAGGGGGCGGCACAGATACGCAGTATTTT. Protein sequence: CSVEQGGGTDTQYF.

The CDR3 is CASSTENYGYTF. CDR3 DNA: TGTGCCAGCTCTACAGAGAACTATGGCTACACCTTC. The chain recombines TRBV2 with TRBJ1-2; D unresolved. Germline V gene sequence: CDR1 SNHLY, CDR2 FYNNEI. The CDR3 runs to 12 residues. Trimming removed 8 bases from V and 2 bases from J, with 9 bases in between.

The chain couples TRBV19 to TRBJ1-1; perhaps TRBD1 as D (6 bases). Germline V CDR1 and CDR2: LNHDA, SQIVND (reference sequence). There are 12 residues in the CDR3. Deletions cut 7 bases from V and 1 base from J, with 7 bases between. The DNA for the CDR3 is TGTGCCAGTAAACAGGGGAACACTGAAGCTTTCTTT. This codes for CASKQGNTEAFF.

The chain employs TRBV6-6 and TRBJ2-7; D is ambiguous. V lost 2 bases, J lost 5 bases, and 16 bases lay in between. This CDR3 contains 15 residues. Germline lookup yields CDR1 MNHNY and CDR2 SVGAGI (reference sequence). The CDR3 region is CASSYLHEVNHEQYF. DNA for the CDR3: TGTGCCAGCAGTTACCTCCACGAGGTGAACCACGAGCAGTACTTC.

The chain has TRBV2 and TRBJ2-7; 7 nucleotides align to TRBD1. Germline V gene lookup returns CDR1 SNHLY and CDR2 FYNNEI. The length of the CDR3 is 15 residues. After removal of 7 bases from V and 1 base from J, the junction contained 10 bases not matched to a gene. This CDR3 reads CASKNQQGLSYEQYF. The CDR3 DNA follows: TGTGCCAGCAAGAACCAACAGGGGTTATCCTACGAGCAGTACTTC.

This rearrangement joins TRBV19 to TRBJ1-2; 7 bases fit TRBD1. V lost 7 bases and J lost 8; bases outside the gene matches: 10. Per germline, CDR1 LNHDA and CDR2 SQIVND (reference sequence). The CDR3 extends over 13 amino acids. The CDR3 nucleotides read TGTGCCAGTACCCTGACAGGGACTAGCGGCTACACCTTC. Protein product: CASTLTGTSGYTF.

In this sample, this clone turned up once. The CDR3 DNA reads TGTGCCAGCTCACGTACCGGGACAGGGGGCGCTAACTATGGCTACACCTTC. It translates to CASSRTGTGGANYGYTF. V usage is TRBV18 and J usage is TRBJ1-2; TRBD1 matches at 12 bases. The germline V gene encodes CDR1 KGHSH and CDR2 LQKENI. The trim removed 4 bases at V and 0 bases at J, leaving 6 bases unmatched. This CDR3 region has 17 residues.

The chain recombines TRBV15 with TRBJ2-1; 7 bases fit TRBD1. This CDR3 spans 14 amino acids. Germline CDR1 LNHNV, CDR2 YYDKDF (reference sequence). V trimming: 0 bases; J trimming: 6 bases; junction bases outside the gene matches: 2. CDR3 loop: CATSRDAGGNEQFF. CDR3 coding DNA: TGTGCCACCAGCAGAGATGCAGGGGGCAATGAGCAGTTCTTC.

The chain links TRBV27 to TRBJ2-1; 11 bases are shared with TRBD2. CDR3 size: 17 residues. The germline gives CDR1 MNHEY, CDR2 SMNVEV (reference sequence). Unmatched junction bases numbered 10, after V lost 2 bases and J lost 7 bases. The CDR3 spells CASSLPLSGRAQNEQFF. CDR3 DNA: TGTGCCAGCAGTTTACCCCTTAGCGGGAGGGCCCAGAATGAGCAGTTCTTC.

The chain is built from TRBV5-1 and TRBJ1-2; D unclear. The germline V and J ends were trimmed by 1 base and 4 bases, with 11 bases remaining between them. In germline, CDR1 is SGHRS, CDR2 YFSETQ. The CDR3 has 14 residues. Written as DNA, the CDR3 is TGCGCCAGCAGCTTGAGCACAGAGCCCTATGGCTACACCTTC. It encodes CASSLSTEPYGYTF.

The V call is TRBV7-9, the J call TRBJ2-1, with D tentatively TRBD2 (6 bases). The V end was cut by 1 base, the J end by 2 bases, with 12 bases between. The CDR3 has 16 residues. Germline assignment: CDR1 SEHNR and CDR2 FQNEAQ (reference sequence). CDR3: CASSLEGRGPYNEQFF. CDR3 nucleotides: TGTGCCAGCAGCTTAGAGGGGCGGGGTCCCTACAATGAGCAGTTCTTC.

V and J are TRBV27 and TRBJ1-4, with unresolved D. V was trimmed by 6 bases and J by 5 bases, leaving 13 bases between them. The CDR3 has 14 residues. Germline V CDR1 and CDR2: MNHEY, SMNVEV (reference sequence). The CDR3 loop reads CASRGSVANEKLFF. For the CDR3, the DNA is TGTGCCAGCAGGGGCTCGGTTGCCAATGAAAAACTGTTTTTT.

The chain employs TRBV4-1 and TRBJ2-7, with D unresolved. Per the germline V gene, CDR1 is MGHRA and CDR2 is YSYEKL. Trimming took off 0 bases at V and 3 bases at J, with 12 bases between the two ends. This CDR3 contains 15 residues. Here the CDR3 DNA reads TGCGCCAGCAGCCAAGATCTACAACAGCTCTACGAGCAGTACTTC. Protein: CASSQDLQQLYEQYF.

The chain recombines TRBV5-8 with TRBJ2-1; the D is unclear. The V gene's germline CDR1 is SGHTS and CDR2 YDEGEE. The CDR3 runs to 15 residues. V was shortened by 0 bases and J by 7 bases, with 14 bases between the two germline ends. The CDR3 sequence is CASSLVALLQNEQFF. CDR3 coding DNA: TGTGCCAGCAGCTTGGTAGCCCTGCTGCAGAATGAGCAGTTCTTC.